The present T cell receptor beta chain was sequenced within a study of cytotoxic CD8 clonotypes in ibrutinib-treated CLL. Study results and limitations: Public clonotypes, found uncommonly, either contracted or stayed stable on treatment.

Regarding this clone: Its antigen is unidentified.

With sequencing, the targeted depth ranged from 1 in 200,000 to 1 in 1 million T cells. Measured with immunoSEQ multiplex PCR; TCRdb has only the in-frame clones, and not every one. The sample consists of approximately 160,000 clones, about 88% of them appearing once. Germline lookup yields CDR1 LNHDA and CDR2 SQIVND (reference sequence). This CDR3 has 19 amino acids. V dropped 5 bases and J dropped 1 base, with 25 bases sitting between them. The chain links TRBV19 to TRBJ2-3, with D maybe TRBD1 (6 bases). The sequence derives from a human donor with chronic lymphocytic leukemia. Here the sequenced sample was PBMCs, taken at disease progression, from a patient treated with ibrutinib. The CDR3 sequence is CASSPWILRGEGGTDTQYF. CDR3 DNA: TGTGCCAGTAGTCCCTGGATTCTTCGGGGTGAGGGGGGCACAGATACGCAGTATTTT.